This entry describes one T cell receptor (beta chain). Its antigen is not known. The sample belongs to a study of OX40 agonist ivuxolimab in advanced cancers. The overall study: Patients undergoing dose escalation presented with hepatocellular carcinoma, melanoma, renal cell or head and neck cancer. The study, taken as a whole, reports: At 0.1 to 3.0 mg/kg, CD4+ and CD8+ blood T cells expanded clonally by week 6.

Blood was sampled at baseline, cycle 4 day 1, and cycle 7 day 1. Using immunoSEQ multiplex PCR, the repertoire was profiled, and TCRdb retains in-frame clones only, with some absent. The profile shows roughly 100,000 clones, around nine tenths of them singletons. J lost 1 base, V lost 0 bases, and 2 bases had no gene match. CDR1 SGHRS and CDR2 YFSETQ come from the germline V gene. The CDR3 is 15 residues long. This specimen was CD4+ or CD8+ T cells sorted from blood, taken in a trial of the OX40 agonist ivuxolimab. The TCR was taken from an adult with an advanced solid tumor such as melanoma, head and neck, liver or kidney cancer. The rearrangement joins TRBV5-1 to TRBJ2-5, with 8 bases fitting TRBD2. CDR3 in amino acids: CASSLERGSQETQYF. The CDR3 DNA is TGCGCCAGCAGCTTGGAGCGGGGGAGCCAAGAGACCCAGTACTTC.